This T cell receptor (beta chain) was identified during a study of control samples from healthy donors and cancer patients. Some clones are missing from TCRdb's copy, which holds only in-frame ones; the method was immunoSEQ multiplex PCR. The sample records roughly 450,000 clones, 75% to 95% being singletons. The CDR3 covers 16 residues. Trimming cost V 3 bases and J 1 base; bases outside gene matches: 5. Germline V gene sequence: CDR1 LNHNV, CDR2 YYDKDF (reference sequence). This chain links TRBV15 with TRBJ2-3; the match to TRBD1 covers 9 bases. The origin of this receptor is a middle-aged man with head and neck cancer. Sequencing was performed on PBMCs. Here the CDR3 reads CATSRRQGEGTDTQYF. As DNA, the CDR3 is TGTGCCACCAGCAGGCGACAGGGGGAGGGCACAGATACGCAGTATTTT.